This TCR beta chain was recorded in a study of control samples from healthy donors and cancer patients (dated by TCRdb to 2019 to 2021). Library preparation was by the immunoSEQ multiplex PCR assay. Sourced from immuneACCESS, this table was stored by TCRdb with only in-frame sequences that have V and J called. A share of the clones is absent; for the studies checked, an unresolved V gene accounts for under half, and the remainder has no known explanation. This sample gives 150,000 to 200,000 clones in total; about 90% of them show up just once. 1.5% to 2% of the sample rests with the top ten. Taken from the germline V gene (reference sequence), the CDR1 and CDR2 loops are LNHNV and YYDKDF. V drops 8 bases and J drops 7 bases, leaving 18 bases in between. The CDR3, cysteine through phenylalanine, is 13 amino acids long. The DNA shown is the 39-base CDR3, in frame from base 1. As for this clone: Which antigen it targets is not known. Base-call qualities are not available, and no considerably larger clone is one nucleotide away.

This receptor was taken from a man between 18 and 35 years old in good health. Material for sequencing was blood. The chain is assembled from TRBV15 and TRBJ2-7, with TRBD1 perhaps the D gene, on 5 matching bases. In nucleotides, the sequence is TGTGCCACCCGTTGGTCAGGGTCGGGTGAGCAGTACTTC. Translated, it reads CATRWSGSGEQYF.